This TCR beta chain was documented in a study of blood T cell repertoires in COVID-19. About the study: Italy, Spain and the United States were the sources of the convalescent and acute COVID-19 samples.

This CDR3 has 15 amino acids. Germline V gives CDR1 SGHNT, CDR2 YYREEE (reference sequence). V was pared by 5 bases and J by 6 bases, with 3 bases of the junction left unmatched. Cohort 3 recovery required two negative PCRs, clearance, or symptom resolution. Profiling relied on immunoSEQ multiplex PCR, and the TCRdb table lists in-frame clones only, not all of them. The table has roughly 330,000 clones, approximately 89% seen once. Source material: PBMCs or T cells enriched from blood (not recorded which). This clonotype originated in a woman aged 25-40 years who had recovered from COVID-19. This rearrangement joins TRBV5-4 to TRBJ2-2; 14 bases fit TRBD2. CDR3 sequence: CASRGTSGGAGELFF. CDR3 nucleotide sequence: TGTGCCAGCAGGGGGACTAGCGGGGGTGCCGGGGAGCTGTTTTTT.